A single T cell receptor (beta chain) is shown here with its context. The antigen remains unidentified. This sample is part of a study of CD8+ T cells in alopecia areata. cDNA reverse transcribed from extracted RNA served as the sequencing template. The table came from immunoSEQ multiplex PCR; TCRdb's copy has only in-frame clones and leaves some out. The sample has 150,000 to 200,000 clones, 50% to 60% seen once. Study conclusions and caveats: Patients displayed less clarity in TCR sharing than mice, a finding possibly related to HLA.

It was from PBMCs that CD4+ and CD8+ T cells were sorted. Trimming took off 8 bases at V and 4 bases at J, with 15 bases between the two ends. Germline loops: CDR1 MGHDK, CDR2 SYGVNS. CDR3 length equals 14 residues. The chain couples TRBV25-1 to TRBJ2-4, with D possibly TRBD2 on 7 matching bases. Material: CD4+ T cells sorted from blood. The origin of this receptor is a human donor in good health. CDR3 amino acids: CASRGAGEKNIQYF. CDR3 nucleotides: TGTGCCAGCCGGGGGGCGGGGGAAAAAAACATTCAGTACTTC.